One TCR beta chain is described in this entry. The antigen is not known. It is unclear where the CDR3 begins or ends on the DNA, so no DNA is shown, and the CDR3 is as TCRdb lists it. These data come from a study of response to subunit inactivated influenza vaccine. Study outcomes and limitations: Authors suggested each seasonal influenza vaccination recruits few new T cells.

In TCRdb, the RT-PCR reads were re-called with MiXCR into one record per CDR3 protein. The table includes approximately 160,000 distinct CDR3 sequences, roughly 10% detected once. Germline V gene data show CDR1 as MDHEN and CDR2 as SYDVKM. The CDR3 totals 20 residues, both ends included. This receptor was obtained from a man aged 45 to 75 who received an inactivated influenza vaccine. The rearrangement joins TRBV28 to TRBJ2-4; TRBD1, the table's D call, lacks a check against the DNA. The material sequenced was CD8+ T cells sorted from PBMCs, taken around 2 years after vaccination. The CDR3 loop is CASSLGMGPNRGIAKNIQYF.